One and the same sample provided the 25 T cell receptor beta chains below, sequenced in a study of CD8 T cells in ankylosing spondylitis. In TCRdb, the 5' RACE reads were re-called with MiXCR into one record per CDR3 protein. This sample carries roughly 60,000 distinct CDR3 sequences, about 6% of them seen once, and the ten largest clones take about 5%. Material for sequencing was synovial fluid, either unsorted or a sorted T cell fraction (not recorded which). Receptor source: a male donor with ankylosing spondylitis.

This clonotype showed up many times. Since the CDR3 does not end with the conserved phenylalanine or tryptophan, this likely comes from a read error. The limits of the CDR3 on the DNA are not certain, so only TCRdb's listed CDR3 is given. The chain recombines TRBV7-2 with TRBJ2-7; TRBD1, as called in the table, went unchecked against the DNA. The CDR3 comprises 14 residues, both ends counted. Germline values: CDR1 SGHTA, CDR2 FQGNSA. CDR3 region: CASSLAQSGQGLEI.

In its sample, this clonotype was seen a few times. CDR3 loop: CASSLRVGASTPYEQYF. As DNA, the CDR3 is TGTGCCAGCAGTCTCAGGGTGGGCGCAAGCACCCCCTACGAGCAGTACTTC. The chain has TRBV27 and TRBJ2-7; tentatively, D is TRBD1 (5 bases). The CDR3 is made up of 17 amino acids. Germline CDR1 and CDR2: MNHEY and SMNVEV (reference sequence). V lost 5 bases and J 2 bases, leaving 22 bases between the germline ends.

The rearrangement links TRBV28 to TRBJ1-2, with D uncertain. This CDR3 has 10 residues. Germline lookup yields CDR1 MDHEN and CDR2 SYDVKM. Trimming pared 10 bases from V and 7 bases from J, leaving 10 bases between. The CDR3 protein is CAIRRGGYTF. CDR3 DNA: TGTGCCATCCGACGGGGTGGCTACACCTTC.

CDR3 region: CASSYPQGGDYGYTF. For the CDR3, the DNA is TGTGCCAGCAGTTATCCGCAGGGCGGTGACTATGGCTACACCTTC. This chain connects TRBV6-5 to TRBJ1-2, with D possibly matching TRBD1 (5 bases). The CDR3 is 15 amino acids. The ends were cut back, 3 bases at V and 3 bases at J, with 14 bases in the middle. The germline CDR1 and CDR2 sequences are MNHEY and SVGAGI.

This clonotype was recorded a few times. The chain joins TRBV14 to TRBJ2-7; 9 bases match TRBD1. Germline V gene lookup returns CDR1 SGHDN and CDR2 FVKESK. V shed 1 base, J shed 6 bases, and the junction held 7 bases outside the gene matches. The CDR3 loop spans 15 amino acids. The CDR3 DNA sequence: TGTGCCAGCAGCCAAGTGCATGGGACAGGGCTCGAGCAGTACTTC. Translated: CASSQVHGTGLEQYF.

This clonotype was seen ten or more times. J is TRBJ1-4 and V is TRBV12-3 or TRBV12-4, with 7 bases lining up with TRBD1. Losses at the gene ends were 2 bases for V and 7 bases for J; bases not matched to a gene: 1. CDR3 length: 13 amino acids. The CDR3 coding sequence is TGTGCCAGCAGTTTATACAGGGGTGAAAAACTGTTTTTT. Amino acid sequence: CASSLYRGEKLFF.

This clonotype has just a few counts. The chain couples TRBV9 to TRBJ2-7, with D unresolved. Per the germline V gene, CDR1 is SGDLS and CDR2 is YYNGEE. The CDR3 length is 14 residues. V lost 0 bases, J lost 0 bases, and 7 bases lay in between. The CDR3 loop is CASSVVAGSYEQYF. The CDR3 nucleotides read TGTGCCAGCAGCGTAGTGGCAGGCTCCTACGAGCAGTACTTC.

This CDR3 is CASSQGVGALRYGYTF. CDR3 coding DNA: TGCGCCAGCAGCCAAGGAGTTGGGGCTTTGCGGTATGGCTACACCTTC. This chain connects TRBV4-1 to TRBJ1-2; D is possibly TRBD1 (5 bases). In germline, CDR1 is MGHRA, CDR2 YSYEKL. This CDR3 has 16 amino acids. Trimming pared 1 base from V and 5 bases from J, leaving 17 bases between.

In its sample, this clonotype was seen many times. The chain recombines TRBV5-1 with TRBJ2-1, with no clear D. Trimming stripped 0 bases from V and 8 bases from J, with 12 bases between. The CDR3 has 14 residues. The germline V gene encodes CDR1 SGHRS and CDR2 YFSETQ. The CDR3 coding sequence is TGCGCCAGCAGCTTGGAACGGGTTTCCGATGAGCAGTTCTTC. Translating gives CASSLERVSDEQFF.

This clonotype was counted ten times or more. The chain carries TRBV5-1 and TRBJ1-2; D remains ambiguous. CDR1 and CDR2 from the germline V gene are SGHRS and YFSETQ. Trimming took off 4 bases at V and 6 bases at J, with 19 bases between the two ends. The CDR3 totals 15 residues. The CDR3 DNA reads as TGCGCCAGCAGCCCAACCTTGGGAGCGCTGGATGGCTACACCTTC. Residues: CASSPTLGALDGYTF.

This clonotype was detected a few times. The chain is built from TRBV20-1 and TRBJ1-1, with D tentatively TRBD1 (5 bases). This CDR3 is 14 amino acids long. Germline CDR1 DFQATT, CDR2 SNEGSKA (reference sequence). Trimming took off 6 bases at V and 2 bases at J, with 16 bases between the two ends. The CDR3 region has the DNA TGCAGTGCCGGCCCCGGGGGGACTAACACTGAAGCTTTCTTT. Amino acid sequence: CSAGPGGTNTEAFF.

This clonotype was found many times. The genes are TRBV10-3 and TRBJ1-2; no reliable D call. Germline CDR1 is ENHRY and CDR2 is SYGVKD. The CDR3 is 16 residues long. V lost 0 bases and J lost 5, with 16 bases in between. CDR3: CAISESTRGLGYGYTF. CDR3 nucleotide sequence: TGTGCCATCAGTGAGTCGACACGGGGTCTGGGGTATGGCTACACCTTC.

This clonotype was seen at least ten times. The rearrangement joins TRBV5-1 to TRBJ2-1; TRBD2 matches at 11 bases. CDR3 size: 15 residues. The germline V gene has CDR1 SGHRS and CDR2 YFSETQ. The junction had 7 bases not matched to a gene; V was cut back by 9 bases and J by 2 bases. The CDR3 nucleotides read TGCGCCATCCCCTTTAGCGGGAGGGCCTACAATGAGCAGTTCTTC. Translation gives CAIPFSGRAYNEQFF.

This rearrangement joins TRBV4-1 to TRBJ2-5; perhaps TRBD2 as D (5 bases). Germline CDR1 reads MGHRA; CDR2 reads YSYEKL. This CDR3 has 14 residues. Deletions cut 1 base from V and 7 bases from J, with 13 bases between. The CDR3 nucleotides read TGCGCCAGCAGCCAAGGGGCCCCGGGGAGGACCCAGTACTTC. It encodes CASSQGAPGRTQYF.

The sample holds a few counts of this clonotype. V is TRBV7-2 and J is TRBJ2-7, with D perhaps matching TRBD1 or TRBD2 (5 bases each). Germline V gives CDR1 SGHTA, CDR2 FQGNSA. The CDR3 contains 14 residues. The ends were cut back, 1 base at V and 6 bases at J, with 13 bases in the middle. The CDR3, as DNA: TGTGCCAGCAGCTTAGGGGGGAGCGTTGCCGAGCAGTACTTC. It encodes CASSLGGSVAEQYF.

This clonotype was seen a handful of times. In DNA form, the CDR3 reads TGTGCCAGCAGTTCGACTAGCGGGGGGCCCTACAATGAGCAGTTCTTC. Residues: CASSSTSGGPYNEQFF. V usage is TRBV28 and J usage is TRBJ2-1; the match to TRBD2 covers 13 bases. Germline lookup yields CDR1 MDHEN and CDR2 SYDVKM. Trimming took 4 bases from V and 2 from J; bases not matched to a gene: 2. The CDR3 is 16 amino acids. Full variable domain (rest looked up from reference TRBV28 and TRBJ2-1): DVKVTQSSRYLVKRTGEKVFLECVQDMDHENMFWYRQDPGLGLRLIYFSYDVKMKEKGDIPEGYSVSREKKERFSLILESASTNQTSMYLCASSSTSGGPYNEQFFGPGTRLTVL.

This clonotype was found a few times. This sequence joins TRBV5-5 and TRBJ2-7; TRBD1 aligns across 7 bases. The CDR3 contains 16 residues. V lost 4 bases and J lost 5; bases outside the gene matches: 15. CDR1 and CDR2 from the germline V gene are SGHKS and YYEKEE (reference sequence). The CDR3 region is CASSLDLDRAGDEQYF. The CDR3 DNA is TGTGCCAGCAGCCTAGACCTCGACAGGGCTGGAGACGAGCAGTACTTC.

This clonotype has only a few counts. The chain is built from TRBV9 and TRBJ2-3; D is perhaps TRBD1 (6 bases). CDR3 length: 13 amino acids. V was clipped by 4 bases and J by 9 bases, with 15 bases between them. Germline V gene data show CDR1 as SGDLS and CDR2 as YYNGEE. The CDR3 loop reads CASSPGTRYTQYF. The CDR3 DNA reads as TGTGCCAGCAGCCCAGGGACAAGGTACACGCAGTATTTT.

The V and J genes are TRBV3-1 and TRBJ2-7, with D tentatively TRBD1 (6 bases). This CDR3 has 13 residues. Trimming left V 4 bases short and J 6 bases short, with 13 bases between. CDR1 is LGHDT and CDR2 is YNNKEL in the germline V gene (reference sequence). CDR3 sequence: CASSLRGPCEQYF. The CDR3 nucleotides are TGTGCCAGCAGCCTCAGGGGACCCTGCGAGCAGTACTTC.

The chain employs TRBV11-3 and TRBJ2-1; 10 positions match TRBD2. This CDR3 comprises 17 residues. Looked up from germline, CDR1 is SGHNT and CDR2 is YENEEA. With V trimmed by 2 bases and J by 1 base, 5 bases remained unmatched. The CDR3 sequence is CASSLSSGRSSYNEQFF. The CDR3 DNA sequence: TGTGCCAGCAGCTTATCTAGCGGGAGAAGTTCCTACAATGAGCAGTTCTTC.

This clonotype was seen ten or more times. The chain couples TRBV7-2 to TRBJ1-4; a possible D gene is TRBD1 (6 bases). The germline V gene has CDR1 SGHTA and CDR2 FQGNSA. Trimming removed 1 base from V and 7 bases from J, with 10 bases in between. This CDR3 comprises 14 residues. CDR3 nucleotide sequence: TGTGCCAGCAGCTTAGGAGGCAGGGGTGAAAAACTGTTTTTT. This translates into CASSLGGRGEKLFF.

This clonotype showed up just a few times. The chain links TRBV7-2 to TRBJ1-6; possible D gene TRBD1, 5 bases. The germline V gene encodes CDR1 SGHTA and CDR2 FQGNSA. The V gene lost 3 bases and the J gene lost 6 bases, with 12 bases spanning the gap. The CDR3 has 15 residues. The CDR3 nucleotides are TGTGCCAGCAGCTTGGGGGGGATTGTTAATTCACCCCTCCACTTT. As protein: CASSLGGIVNSPLHF. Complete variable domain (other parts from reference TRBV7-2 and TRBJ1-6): GAGVSQSPSNKVTEKGKDVELRCDPISGHTALYWYRQSLGQGLEFLIYFQGNSAPDKSGLPSDRFSAERTGGSVSTLTIQRTQQEDSAVYLCASSLGGIVNSPLHFGNGTRLTVT.

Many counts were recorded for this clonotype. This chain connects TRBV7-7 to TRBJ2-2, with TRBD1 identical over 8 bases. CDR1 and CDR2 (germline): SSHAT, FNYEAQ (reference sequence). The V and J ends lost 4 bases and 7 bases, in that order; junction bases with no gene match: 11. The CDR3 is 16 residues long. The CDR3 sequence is CASSSPGPGGLGELFF. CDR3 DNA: TGTGCCAGCAGCTCCCCGGGGCCAGGGGGCCTCGGGGAGCTGTTTTTT.

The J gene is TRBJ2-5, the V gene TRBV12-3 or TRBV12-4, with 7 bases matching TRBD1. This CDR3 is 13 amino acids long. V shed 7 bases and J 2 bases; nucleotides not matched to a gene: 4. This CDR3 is CASTGDSQETQYF. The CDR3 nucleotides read TGTGCCAGCACCGGGGACAGTCAAGAGACCCAGTACTTC.

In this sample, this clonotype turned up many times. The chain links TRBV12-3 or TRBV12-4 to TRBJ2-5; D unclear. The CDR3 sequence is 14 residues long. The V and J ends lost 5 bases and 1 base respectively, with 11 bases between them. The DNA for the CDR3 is TGTGCCAGCAGTCCCACAACCGGCCAAGAGACCCAGTACTTC. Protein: CASSPTTGQETQYF.